These T cell receptor beta chains were read from a single sample in a study of CXCR3-negative and CXCR3-positive naive CD8 T cells. With the 5' RACE reads reprocessed, TCRdb shows one record per CDR3 protein and no DNA. With approximately 100,000 distinct CDR3 sequences in the sample, the ten largest clones hold about 0.34%. Sequences were obtained from naive CXCR3+ CD8+ T cells from blood. The receptor source for this set is a human donor in good health. Some clones in this sample may be carry-over from other donors' samples. The CDR3 runs from the conserved cysteine through the conserved F or W.

V,J,CDR3
TRBV5-5,TRBJ1-6,CASSPWTESPLHF
TRBV4-1,TRBJ1-2,CASSQAGQENGYTF
TRBV6-6,TRBJ2-3,CASSYSRLAGGRTDTQYF
TRBV4-1,TRBJ2-1,CASSQLRANNEQFF
TRBV28,TRBJ2-7,CASSYKTGGIYEQYF
TRBV10-3,TRBJ2-7,CAISDVSSYEQYF
TRBV9,TRBJ2-3,CASSEASGGDTQYF
TRBV28,TRBJ2-7,CATEDPRSYEQYF
TRBV4-3,TRBJ2-7,CASSQDHGQSSYEQYF
TRBV29-1,TRBJ2-7,CSVKGSGTEFYEQYF
TRBV7-9,TRBJ1-4,CGSSLPDRKKLFF
TRBV7-9,TRBJ2-7,CASSDSTGAYEQYF
TRBV19,TRBJ2-7,CASSPGTTDYEQYF